This is a list of T cell receptor beta chains from one sample in a study of shared clonotypes between healthy human individuals. TCRdb's copy holds only in-frame clones and misses some; the assay was immunoSEQ multiplex PCR. The table includes some 2 million clones, 85% to 95% detected once. Sequenced sample: naive CD8+ T cells sorted from blood. Receptors originate from a man between 18 and 29 years old in good health. The CDR3 runs from the conserved cysteine through the conserved F or W. Each record gives: CDR3 protein, V gene, J gene.

CASSSLYEQYF,TRBV5-4,TRBJ2-7
CASSFLENNEAFF,TRBV13,TRBJ1-1
CASSVIAGGRNEQFF,TRBV10-2,TRBJ2-1
CASSDLPGLAGRSSYNEQFF,TRBV10-1,TRBJ2-1
CASSLSVAPYTDTQYF,TRBV27,TRBJ2-3
CAWSVGGLGGELFF,TRBV30,TRBJ2-2
CSVEDLHSGLPEAFF,TRBV29-1,TRBJ1-1
CASSLGTSSQETQYF,TRBV6-6,TRBJ2-5
CASTGGAQGSDTQYF,TRBV27,TRBJ2-3
CASSLSGGTDTQYF,TRBV5-1,TRBJ2-3
CASSSMSDGKLFF,TRBV9,TRBJ1-4
CASSYTGDGQPQHF,TRBV6-5,TRBJ1-5
CASSRAVWGETQYF,TRBV6-5,TRBJ2-5
CASSSKTVNTGELFF,TRBV13,TRBJ2-2
CASSQGLLQGVNQPQHF,TRBV4-3,TRBJ1-5
CASSSLDRDSPYEQYF,TRBV21-1,TRBJ2-7
CAWEGTGSWSGANVLTF,TRBV30,TRBJ2-6
CASSSLAGTRAYEQYF,TRBV27,TRBJ2-7
CASSLEGGDGYTF,TRBV13,TRBJ1-2
CASSYGGTQETQYF,TRBV6-6,TRBJ2-5
CASSLAGGFAGVLYEQYF,TRBV5-1,TRBJ2-7
CASSQGITGLNYGYTF,TRBV4-3,TRBJ1-2
CASSVTGGATDTQYF,TRBV7-9,TRBJ2-3
CASSVGGGTSGNTIYF,TRBV9,TRBJ1-3
CAWSALDREVPSYEQYF,TRBV30,TRBJ2-7
CASSQGQGAVYGYTF,TRBV4-3,TRBJ1-2
CASSGTGYNEQFF,TRBV2,TRBJ2-1
CASSLAREGGTEAFF,TRBV7-6,TRBJ1-1
CASSPPGANYNEQFF,TRBV28,TRBJ2-1
CASSHRTESNTEAFF,TRBV13,TRBJ1-1
CASVGPGLAGGGYEQYF,TRBV5-4,TRBJ2-7
CASRDRDGEGNQPQHF,TRBV19,TRBJ1-5
CASSLERSGTSWEQYF,TRBV5-1,TRBJ2-7
CASSFLTGRDGYTF,TRBV13,TRBJ1-2
CASNPPRPGGEKLFF,TRBV21-1,TRBJ1-4
CASSQGSQGPPAYGYTF,TRBV14,TRBJ1-2
CASSYTGGTQETQYF,TRBV6-5,TRBJ2-5